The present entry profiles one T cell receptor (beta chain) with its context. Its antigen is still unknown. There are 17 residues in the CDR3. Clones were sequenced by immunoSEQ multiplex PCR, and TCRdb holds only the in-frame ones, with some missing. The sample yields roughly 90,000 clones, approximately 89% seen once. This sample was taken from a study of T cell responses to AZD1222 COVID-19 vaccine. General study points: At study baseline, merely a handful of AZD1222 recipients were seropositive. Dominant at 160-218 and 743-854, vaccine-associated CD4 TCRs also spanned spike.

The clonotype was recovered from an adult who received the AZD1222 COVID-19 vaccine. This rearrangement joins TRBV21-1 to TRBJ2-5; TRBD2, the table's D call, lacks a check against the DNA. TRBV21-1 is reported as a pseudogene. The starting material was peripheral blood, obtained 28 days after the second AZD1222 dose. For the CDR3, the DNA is TGTGCCAGCAGCAAAGTAAGCCAAGGTCTAGCTAGTGAGACCCAGTACTTC. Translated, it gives CASSKVSQGLASETQYF.